Sequencing of this TCR beta chain was carried out in a study of sequential checkpoint blockade in melanoma. Study context: Each arm's sequence ended with maintenance nivolumab. TCRbeta immunosequencing was performed on DNA from 91 pretreatment melanoma tumor samples.

Documented treatment: randomized to nivolumab then ipilimumab (arm A) or the reverse (arm B). Assay: immunoSEQ multiplex PCR; the TCRdb copy retains only in-frame clones and omits some. The data contain about 37,000 clones, roughly 32% of them singletons. The V end was cut by 10 bases, the J end by 10 bases, with 20 bases between. From germline, CDR1 is MNHGY and CDR2 SAAAGT. The CDR3 contains 14 residues. The table lists this clone with a few counts. Its antigen remains unknown. Findings and caveats of the study: Clinical benefit was about 30 times likelier when tumor T-cell fraction and clonality increased.

The TCR comes from a human donor with melanoma. Source: tumor tissue (inferred from file names), taken from a patient given nivolumab and ipilimumab in sequence. The chain uses TRBV6-8 and TRBJ1-6; weak D call: TRBD1 (5 bases). As DNA, the CDR3 is TGTGCCACCAATGGGAGGGGAAATCAGTCACCCCTCCACTTT. Protein product: CATNGRGNQSPLHF.